The entry below describes one T cell receptor (beta chain). This sample is part of a study of regulatory T cells in long-lasting Graves disease. On the study more broadly: Treatment with antithyroid drugs for over 5 years, together with positive TSH receptor antibodies, meant persistent Graves' disease.

Researchers made TCR beta libraries by using iRepertoire HTBI primers and running Arm-PCR on CDR3 regions. TCRdb redid the calling of the multiplex PCR reads with MiXCR, one entry per CDR3 protein. The sample lists some 370,000 distinct CDR3 sequences, roughly 24% occurring once. Described time point: persistent/refractory GD, antithyroid drugs over 5 years with positive TRAb. The TCR library was made from RNA that had been extracted from PBMCs in TRIzol. This CDR3 region has 15 residues. Germline loops: CDR1 MNHNS, CDR2 SASEGT. Trimming removed 10 bases at V and 3 bases at J, with 22 bases between. The clonotype originates from a woman aged 40-49 years with Graves disease. The gene calls are TRBV6-1 and TRBJ2-7; D is perhaps TRBD2 (5 bases). Sequenced here: peripheral blood mononuclear cells (PBMCs), sampled when the disease was refractory, from a patient treated with antithyroid drugs. The DNA for the CDR3 is TGTGCCACCCTAAGAGGGCGGGCCTCCTACTACGAGCAGTACTTC. This sequence encodes CATLRGRASYYEQYF.